This T cell receptor beta chain was recovered during a study of T cell repertoires in cytomegalovirus infection. About the study: Both recently identified HLA-C-restricted and well-studied HLA-B-restricted CMV epitopes were used in the study.

With regard to this clonotype: Antigen specificity is unknown.

Regarding the study as a whole: Within the response measured ex vivo, HLA-C-restricted CMV-specific TCR beta clonotypes were dominant. Summed frequency of shared TCR beta families picked out CMV carriers who also had the relevant HLA.

From the reads, TCRdb called clonotypes with MiXCR, one entry per CDR3 protein. The sample has hundreds of thousands of distinct CDR3 sequences; roughly 43% are singletons. Germline V lookup: CDR1 MNHNY, CDR2 SVGAGI (reference sequence). Trimming pared 5 bases from V and 0 bases from J, leaving 20 bases between. There are 18 residues in the CDR3. The chain recombines TRBV6-6 with TRBJ1-3, with D hard to call. This specimen consisted of cultured PBMCs, obtained from culture after CMV antigen stimulation. The receptor comes from a human donor in good health (CMV status not recorded). Some clones in this sample may be carry-over from other donors' samples. The CDR3 region is CASSTWGGRAGSGNTIYF. As DNA, the CDR3 is TGTGCCAGCAGTACATGGGGAGGGCGGGCCGGCTCTGGAAACACCATATATTTT.